Below, 3 T cell receptor beta chains from the same sample are listed, as sequenced in a study of T cell changes during pregnancy in multiple sclerosis. The data were produced by immunoSEQ multiplex PCR, yet TCRdb's version contains in-frame clones alone and is incomplete. The profile shows more than 10,000 clones, 88% of them singletons. This specimen consisted of CD8+ T cells from peripheral blood mononuclear cells, obtained in the second trimester of pregnancy. Receptor source: a female donor in good health, enrolled as a control in a pregnancy study.

J is TRBJ1-1 and V is TRBV19, with 9 bases lining up with TRBD1. Germline CDR1 reads LNHDA; CDR2 reads SQIVND (reference sequence). CDR3 size: 15 residues. V shed 6 bases and J 4 bases; nucleotides not matched to a gene: 9. CDR3 sequence: CASSVQGAVITEAFF. The CDR3 nucleotides are TGTGCCAGTAGCGTACAGGGGGCTGTAATCACTGAAGCTTTCTTT.

V is TRBV4-3 and J is TRBJ2-7, with TRBD2 matching 12 bases. The CDR3 extends over 16 amino acids. The V and J ends lost 2 bases and 0 bases, in that order; junction bases with no gene match: 2. The germline CDR1 and CDR2 sequences are LGHNA and YSLEER. The CDR3 reads CASSQLAGGGSYEQYF. The CDR3 DNA is TGCGCCAGCAGCCAACTAGCGGGAGGGGGCTCCTACGAGCAGTACTTC.

This clone is a singleton in its sample. The chain links TRBV18 to TRBJ2-1, with D perhaps TRBD1 (6 bases). This CDR3 region has 16 residues. Germline CDR1 reads KGHSH; CDR2 reads LQKENI. Trimming removed 6 bases at V and 8 bases at J, with 23 bases between. The CDR3 nucleotides are TGTGCCAGCTCGCCAGGACAGTTTAGGGGCGACGATGAGCAGTTCTTC. It is translated as CASSPGQFRGDDEQFF.